This TCR beta chain was profiled in a study of beta chain features in type 1 diabetes. Findings of the study overall: Within patients, naive, central memory and Treg TCRB repertoires seemed more similar than within healthy donors. Moderately but significantly shorter TCRB CDR3s were found in Type 1 diabetes patients in all four CD4+ subsets.

Expressed TCRB transcripts were sequenced after all isolated RNA was converted to cDNA. Sequenced by immunoSEQ multiplex PCR; TCRdb stores in-frame clones only, minus some. The sample carries about 240,000 clones, 27% recorded once. This clone was detected only a few times. Its antigen remains unknown. In germline, CDR1 is LGHNA, CDR2 YNFKEQ. The V end lost 3 bases, the J end lost 4 bases, and 13 bases lay between the germline ends. This CDR3 has 14 residues. The sequenced material came from central memory CD4+ T cells from blood. The V call is TRBV4-2, the J call TRBJ2-7, with D possibly TRBD2 on 6 matching bases. This TCR was sampled from a man aged 25-45 years in good health. The CDR3 DNA follows: TGTGCCAGCAGCCAGCGACTAGGAGGTTACGAGCAGTACTTC. Its protein product is CASSQRLGGYEQYF.